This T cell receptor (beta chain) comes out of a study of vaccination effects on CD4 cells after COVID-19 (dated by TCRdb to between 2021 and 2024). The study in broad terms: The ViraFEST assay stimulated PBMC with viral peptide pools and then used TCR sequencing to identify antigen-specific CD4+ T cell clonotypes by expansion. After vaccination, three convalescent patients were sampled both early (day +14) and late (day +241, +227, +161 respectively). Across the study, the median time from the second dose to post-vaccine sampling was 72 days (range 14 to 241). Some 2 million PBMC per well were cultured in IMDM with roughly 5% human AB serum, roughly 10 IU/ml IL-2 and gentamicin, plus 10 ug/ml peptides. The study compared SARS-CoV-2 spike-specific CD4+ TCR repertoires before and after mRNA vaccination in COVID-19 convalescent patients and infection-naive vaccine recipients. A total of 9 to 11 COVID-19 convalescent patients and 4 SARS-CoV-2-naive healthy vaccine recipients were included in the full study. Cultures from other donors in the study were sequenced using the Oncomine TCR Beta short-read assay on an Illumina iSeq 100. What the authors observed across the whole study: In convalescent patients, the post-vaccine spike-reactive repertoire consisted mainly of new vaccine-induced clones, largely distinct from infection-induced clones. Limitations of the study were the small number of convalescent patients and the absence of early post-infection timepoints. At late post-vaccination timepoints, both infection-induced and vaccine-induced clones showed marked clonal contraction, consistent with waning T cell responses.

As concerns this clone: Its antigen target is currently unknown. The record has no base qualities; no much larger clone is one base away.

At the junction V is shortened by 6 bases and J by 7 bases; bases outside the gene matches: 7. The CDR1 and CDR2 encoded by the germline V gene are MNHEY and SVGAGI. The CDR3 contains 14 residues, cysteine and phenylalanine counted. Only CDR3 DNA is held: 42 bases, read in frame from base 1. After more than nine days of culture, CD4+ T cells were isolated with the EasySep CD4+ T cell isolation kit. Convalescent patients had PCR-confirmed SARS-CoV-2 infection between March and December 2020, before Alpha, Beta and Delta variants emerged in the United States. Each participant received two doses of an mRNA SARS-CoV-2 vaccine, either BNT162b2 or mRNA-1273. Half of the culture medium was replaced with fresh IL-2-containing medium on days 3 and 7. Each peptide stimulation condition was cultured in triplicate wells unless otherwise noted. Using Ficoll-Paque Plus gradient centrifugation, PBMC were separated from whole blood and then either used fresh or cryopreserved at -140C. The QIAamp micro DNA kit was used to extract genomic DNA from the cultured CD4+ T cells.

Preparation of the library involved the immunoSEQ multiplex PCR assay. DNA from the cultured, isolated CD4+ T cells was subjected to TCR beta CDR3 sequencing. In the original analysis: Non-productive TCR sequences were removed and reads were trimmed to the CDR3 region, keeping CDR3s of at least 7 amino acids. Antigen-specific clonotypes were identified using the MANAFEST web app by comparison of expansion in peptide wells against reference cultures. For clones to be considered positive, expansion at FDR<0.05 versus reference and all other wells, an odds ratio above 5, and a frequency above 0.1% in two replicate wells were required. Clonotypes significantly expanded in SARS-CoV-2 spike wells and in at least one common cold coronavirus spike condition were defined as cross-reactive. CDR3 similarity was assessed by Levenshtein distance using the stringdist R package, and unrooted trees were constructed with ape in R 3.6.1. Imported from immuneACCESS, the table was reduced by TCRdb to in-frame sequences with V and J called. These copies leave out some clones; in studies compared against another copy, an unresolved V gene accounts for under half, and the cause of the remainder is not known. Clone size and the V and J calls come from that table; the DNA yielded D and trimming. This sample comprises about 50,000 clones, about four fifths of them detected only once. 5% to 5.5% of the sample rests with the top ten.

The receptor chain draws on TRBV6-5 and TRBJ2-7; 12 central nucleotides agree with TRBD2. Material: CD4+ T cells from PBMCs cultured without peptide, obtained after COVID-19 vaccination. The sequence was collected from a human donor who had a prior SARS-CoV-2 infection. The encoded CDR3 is CASRRLAGDLEQYF. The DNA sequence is TGTGCCAGCAGGAGACTAGCGGGGGATTTGGAGCAGTACTTC.